Included here is one T cell receptor beta chain sequence, with context. No antigen is known for it. In the original workflow: Out-of-frame sequences were removed, leaving a few million distinct TCRbeta sequences. Generated by immunoSEQ multiplex PCR, the TCRdb table keeps only in-frame clones and is missing some. That table furnishes V, J and clone size, whereas the DNA furnished D and trimming. Of 45,000 to 65,000 clones listed, about 80% were seen once; the top ten hold 1.4%. The ends were cut back, 5 bases at V and 0 bases at J, with 14 bases in the middle. CDR1 KGHSH and CDR2 LQKENI come from the germline V gene. The CDR3 sequence is 15 residues long. The sort gate was single viable CD3+CD4+CD8-CD45RO+ cells for memory CD4+ T cells. Positive selection with CD4 microbeads enriched total CD4+ T cells. This sample was included in a study of memory CD4+ T cells and cytomegalovirus serostatus. Whole-study results and caveats: Of about 150 reported CMV TCRbeta sequences, just over 65 were found in memory CD4+ repertoires. Suggested: most of the CMV-linked TCR signature lies in CD4+ memory cells.

This receptor was identified in an adult in good health and CMV-seropositive. What was sequenced was memory CD4+ T cells from blood. This sequence joins TRBV18 and TRBJ2-7, with D maybe TRBD1 (5 bases). The CDR3 region has the DNA TGTGCCAGCTCAATTAGCAGGGCCCTCTCCTACGAGCAGTACTTC. As protein: CASSISRALSYEQYF.